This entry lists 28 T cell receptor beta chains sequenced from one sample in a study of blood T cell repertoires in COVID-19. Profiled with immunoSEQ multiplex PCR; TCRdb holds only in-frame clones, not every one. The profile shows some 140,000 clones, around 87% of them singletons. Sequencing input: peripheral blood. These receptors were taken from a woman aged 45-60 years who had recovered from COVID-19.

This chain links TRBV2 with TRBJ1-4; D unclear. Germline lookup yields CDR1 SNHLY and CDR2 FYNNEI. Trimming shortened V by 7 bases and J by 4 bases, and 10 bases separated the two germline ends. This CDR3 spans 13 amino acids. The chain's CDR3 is CASTQNLNEKLFF. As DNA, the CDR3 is TGTGCCAGCACCCAGAACCTTAATGAAAAACTGTTTTTT. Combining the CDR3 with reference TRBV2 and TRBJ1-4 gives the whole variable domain EPEVTQTPSHQVTQMGQEVILRCVPISNHLYFYWYRQILGQKVEFLVSFYNNEISEKSEIFDDQFSVERPDGSNFTLKIRSTKLEDSAMYFCASTQNLNEKLFFGSGTQLSVL.

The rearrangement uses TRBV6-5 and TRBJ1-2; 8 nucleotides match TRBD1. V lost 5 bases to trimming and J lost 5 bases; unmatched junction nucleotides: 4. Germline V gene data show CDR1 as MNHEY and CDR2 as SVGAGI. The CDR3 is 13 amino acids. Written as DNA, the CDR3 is TGTGCCAGCAGTAGACAGGGGTTGTATGGCTACACCTTC. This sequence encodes CASSRQGLYGYTF.

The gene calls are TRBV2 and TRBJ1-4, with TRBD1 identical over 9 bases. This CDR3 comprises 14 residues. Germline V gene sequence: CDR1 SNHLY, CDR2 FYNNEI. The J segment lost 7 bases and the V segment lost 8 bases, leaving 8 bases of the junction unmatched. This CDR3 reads CASGGQGRSEKLFF. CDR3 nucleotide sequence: TGTGCCAGCGGAGGACAGGGGAGAAGTGAAAAACTGTTTTTT.

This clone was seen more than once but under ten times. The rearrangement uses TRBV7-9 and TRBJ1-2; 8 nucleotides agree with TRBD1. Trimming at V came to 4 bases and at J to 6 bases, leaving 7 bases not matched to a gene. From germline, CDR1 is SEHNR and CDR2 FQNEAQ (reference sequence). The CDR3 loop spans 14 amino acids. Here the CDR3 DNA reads TGTGCCAGCAGCTCCTTGGACAGGGTGGATGGCTACACCTTC. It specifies CASSSLDRVDGYTF.

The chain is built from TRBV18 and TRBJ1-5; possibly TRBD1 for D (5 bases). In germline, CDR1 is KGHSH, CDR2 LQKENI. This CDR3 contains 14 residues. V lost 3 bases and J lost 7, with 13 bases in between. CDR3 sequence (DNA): TGTGCCAGCTCACCTGGGGGGTACGGACAGCCCCAGCATTTT. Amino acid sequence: CASSPGGYGQPQHF.

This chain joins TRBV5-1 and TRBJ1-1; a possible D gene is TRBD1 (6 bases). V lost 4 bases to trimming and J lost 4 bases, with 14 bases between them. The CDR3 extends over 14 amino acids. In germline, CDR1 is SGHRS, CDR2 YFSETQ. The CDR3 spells CASSLRGFGTEAFF. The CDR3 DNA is TGCGCCAGCAGCCTCAGGGGTTTTGGCACTGAAGCTTTCTTT.

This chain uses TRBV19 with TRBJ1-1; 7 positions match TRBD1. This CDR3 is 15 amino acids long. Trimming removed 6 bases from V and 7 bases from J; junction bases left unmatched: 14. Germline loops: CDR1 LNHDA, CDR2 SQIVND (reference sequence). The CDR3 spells CASRPSRQGRVEAFF. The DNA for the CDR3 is TGTGCCAGTAGGCCCTCAAGACAGGGTAGGGTTGAAGCTTTCTTT.

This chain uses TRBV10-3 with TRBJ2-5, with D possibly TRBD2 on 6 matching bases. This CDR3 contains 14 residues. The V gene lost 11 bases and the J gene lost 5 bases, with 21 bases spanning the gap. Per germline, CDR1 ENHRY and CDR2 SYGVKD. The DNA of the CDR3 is TGTGCCTCTGCCTATGAGGGAGGCGGGGAGACCCAGTACTTC. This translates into CASAYEGGGETQYF.

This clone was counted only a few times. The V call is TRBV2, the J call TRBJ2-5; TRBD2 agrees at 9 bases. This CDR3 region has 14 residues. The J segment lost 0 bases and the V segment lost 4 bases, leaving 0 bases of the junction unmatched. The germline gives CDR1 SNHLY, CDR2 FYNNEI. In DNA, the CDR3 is TGTGCCAGCAGTGGGACTAGCGACCAAGAGACCCAGTACTTC. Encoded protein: CASSGTSDQETQYF.

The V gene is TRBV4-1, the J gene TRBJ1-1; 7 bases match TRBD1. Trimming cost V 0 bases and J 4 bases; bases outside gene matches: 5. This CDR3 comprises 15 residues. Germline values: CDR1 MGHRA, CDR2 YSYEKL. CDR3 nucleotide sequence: TGCGCCAGCAGCCAAGAAGAGGGGGCGAGCACTGAAGCTTTCTTT. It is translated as CASSQEEGASTEAFF.

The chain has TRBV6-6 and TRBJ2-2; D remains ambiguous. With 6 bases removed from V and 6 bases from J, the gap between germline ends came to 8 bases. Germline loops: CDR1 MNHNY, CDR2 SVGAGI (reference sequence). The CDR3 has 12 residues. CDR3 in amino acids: CASSLPAGELFF. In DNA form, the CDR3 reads TGTGCCAGCAGCCTCCCTGCCGGGGAGCTGTTTTTT.

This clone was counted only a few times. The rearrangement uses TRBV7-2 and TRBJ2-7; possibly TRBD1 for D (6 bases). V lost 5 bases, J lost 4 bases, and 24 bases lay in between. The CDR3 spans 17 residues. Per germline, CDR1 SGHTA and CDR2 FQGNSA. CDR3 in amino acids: CASSPRGVGTRAYEQYF. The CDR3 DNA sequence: TGTGCCAGCAGCCCGAGAGGTGTCGGGACAAGGGCATACGAGCAGTACTTC.

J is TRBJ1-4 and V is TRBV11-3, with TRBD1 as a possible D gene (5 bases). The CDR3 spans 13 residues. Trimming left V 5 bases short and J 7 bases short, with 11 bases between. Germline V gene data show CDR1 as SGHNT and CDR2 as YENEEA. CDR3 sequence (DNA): TGTGCCAGCAGCCCCGGGGGGGGTGAAAAACTGTTTTTT. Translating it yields CASSPGGGEKLFF.

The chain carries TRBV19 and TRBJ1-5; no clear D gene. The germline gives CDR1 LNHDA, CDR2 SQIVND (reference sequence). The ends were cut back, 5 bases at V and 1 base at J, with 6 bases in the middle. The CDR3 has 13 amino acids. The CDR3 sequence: CASSLRSNQPQHF. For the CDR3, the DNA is TGTGCCAGTAGTCTTCGGAGCAATCAGCCCCAGCATTTT.

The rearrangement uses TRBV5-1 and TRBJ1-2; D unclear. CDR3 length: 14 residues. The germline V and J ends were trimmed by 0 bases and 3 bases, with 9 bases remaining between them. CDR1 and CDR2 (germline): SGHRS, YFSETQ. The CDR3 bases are TGCGCCAGCAGCTTGGCGGGTTTCGACTATGGCTACACCTTC. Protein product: CASSLAGFDYGYTF.

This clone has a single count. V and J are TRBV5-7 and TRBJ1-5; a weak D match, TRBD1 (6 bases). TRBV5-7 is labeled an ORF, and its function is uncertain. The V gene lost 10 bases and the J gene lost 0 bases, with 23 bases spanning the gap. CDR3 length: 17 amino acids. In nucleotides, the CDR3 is TGTGCCTATCGGGGCGGGGGCCTCATAAATAGCAATCAGCCCCAGCATTTT. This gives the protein CAYRGGGLINSNQPQHF.

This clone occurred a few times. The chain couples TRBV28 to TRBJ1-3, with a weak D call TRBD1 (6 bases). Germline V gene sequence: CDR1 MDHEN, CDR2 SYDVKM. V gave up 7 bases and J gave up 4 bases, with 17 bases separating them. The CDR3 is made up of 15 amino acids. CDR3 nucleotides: TGTGCCAGCAAATCCGTCCGGGGGGCAGGAAACACCATATATTTT. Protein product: CASKSVRGAGNTIYF. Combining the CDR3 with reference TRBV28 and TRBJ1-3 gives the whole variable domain DVKVTQSSRYLVKRTGEKVFLECVQDMDHENMFWYRQDPGLGLRLIYFSYDVKMKEKGDIPEGYSVSREKKERFSLILESASTNQTSMYLCASKSVRGAGNTIYFGEGSWLTVV.

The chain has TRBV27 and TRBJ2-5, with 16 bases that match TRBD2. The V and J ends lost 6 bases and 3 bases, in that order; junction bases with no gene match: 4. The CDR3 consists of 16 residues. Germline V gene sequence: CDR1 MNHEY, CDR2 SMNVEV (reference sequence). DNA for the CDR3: TGTGCCAGCAGGGGACTAGCGGGGGGGCTCAAAGAGACCCAGTACTTC. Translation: CASRGLAGGLKETQYF.

The CDR3, as DNA: TGCAGCGTGGTACAGGGGTGGGGCACTGAAGCTTTCTTT. Translating gives CSVVQGWGTEAFF. The V and J genes are TRBV29-1 and TRBJ1-1; 7 nucleotides agree with TRBD1. Germline V gene data show CDR1 as SQVTM and CDR2 as ANQGSEA. V lost 6 bases to trimming and J lost 4 bases; unmatched junction nucleotides: 8. The CDR3 length is 13 residues. Combining the CDR3 with reference TRBV29-1 and TRBJ1-1 gives the whole variable domain SAVISQKPSRDICQRGTSLTIQCQVDSQVTMMFWYRQQPGQSLTLIATANQGSEATYESGFVIDKFPISRPNLTFSTLTVSNMSPEDSSIYLCSVVQGWGTEAFFGQGTRLTVV.

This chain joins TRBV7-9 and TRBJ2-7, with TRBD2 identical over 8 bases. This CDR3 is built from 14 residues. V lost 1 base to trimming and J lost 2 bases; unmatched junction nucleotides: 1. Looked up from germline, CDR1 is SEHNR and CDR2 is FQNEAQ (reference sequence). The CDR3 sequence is CASSLDGRAYEQYF. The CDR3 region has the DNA TGTGCCAGCAGCTTAGACGGGAGGGCCTACGAGCAGTACTTC.

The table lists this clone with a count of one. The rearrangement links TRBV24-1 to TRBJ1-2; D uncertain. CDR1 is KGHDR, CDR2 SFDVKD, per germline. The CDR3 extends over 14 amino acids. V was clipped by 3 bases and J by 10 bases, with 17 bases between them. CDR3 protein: CATSDGGFLPIYTF. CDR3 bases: TGTGCCACCAGTGATGGCGGGTTTCTCCCCATCTACACCTTC.

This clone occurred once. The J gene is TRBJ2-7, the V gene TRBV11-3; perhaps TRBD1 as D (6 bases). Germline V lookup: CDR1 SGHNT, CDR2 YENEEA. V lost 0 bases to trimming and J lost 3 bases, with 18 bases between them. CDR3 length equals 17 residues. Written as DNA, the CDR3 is TGTGCCAGCAGCTTAGACTTAGTCGGGACAACTAACTACGAGCAGTACTTC. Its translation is CASSLDLVGTTNYEQYF. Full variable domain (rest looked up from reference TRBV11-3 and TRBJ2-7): EAGVVQSPRYKIIEKKQPVAFWCNPISGHNTLYWYLQNLGQGPELLIRYENEEAVDDSQLPKDRFSAERLKGVDSTLKIQPAELGDSAVYLCASSLDLVGTTNYEQYFGPGTRLTVT.

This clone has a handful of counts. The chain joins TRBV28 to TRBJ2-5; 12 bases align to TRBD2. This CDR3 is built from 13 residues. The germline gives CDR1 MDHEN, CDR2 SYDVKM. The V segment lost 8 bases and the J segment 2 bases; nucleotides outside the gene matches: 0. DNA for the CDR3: TGTGCCAGCGGACTAGCGGGACAAGAGACCCAGTACTTC. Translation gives CASGLAGQETQYF.

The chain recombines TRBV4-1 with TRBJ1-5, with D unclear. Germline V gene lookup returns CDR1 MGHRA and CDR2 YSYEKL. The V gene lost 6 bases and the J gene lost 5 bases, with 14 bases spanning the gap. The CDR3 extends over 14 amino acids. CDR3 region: CASSRIFTDQPQHF. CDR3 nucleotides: TGCGCCAGCAGTCGTATTTTTACAGATCAGCCCCAGCATTTT.

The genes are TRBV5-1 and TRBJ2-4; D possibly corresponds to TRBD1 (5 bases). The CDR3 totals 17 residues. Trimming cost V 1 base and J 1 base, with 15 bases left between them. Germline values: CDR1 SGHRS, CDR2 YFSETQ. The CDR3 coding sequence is TGCGCCAGCAGCTTGACCTATAGGGGCCTGGCCAAAAACATTCAGTACTTC. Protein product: CASSLTYRGLAKNIQYF.

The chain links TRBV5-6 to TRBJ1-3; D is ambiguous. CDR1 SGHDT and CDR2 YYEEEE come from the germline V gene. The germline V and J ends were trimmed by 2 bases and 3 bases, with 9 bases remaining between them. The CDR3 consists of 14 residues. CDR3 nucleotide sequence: TGTGCCAGCAGCTTCGCGAGGGATGGAAACACCATATATTTT. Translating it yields CASSFARDGNTIYF. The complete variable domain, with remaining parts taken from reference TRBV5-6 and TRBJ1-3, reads DAGVTQSPTHLIKTRGQQVTLRCSPKSGHDTVSWYQQALGQGPQFIFQYYEEEERQRGNFPDRFSGHQFPNYSSELNVNALLLGDSALYLCASSFARDGNTIYFGEGSWLTVV.

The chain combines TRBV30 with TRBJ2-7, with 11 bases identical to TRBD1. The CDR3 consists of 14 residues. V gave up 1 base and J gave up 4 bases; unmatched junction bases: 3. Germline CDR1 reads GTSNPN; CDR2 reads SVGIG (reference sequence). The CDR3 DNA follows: TGTGCCTGGAGTGGGACAGGGGGCGGATACGAGCAGTACTTC. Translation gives CAWSGTGGGYEQYF.

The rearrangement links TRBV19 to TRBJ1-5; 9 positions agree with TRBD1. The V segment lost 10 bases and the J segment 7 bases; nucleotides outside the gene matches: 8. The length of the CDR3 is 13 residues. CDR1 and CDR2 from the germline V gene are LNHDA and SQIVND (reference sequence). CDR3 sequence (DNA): TGTGCCACCAGTGAGACAGGGGGACAGCCCCAGCATTTT. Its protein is CATSETGGQPQHF.